These 32 T cell receptor beta chains originate from one sample sequenced in a study of T cell responses to AZD1222 COVID-19 vaccine. Some clones are missing from TCRdb's copy, which holds only in-frame ones; the method was immunoSEQ multiplex PCR. There are 65,000 to 100,000 clones in the sample; around 82% occur only once, and approximately 22% lies in the top ten. The sample in question was peripheral blood, obtained on day 0 of AZD1222 vaccination. The receptors shown here come from an adult in good health.

This clone has a single count. The chain uses TRBV6-5 and TRBJ1-1, with TRBD1 matching over 10 bases. Germline lookup yields CDR1 MNHEY and CDR2 SVGAGI. Losses at the gene ends were 4 bases for V and 5 bases for J; bases not matched to a gene: 4. The CDR3 has 14 amino acids. CDR3 loop: CASSLGTGVTEAFF. The CDR3, as DNA: TGTGCCAGCAGTTTAGGGACAGGGGTTACTGAAGCTTTCTTT.

The CDR3 DNA follows: TGTGCCAGCAGTGAGGAGGTAATTAGCAATCAGCCCCAGCATTTT. Translated, it gives CASSEEVISNQPQHF. The chain has TRBV6-1 and TRBJ1-5; no definite D call. The CDR3 totals 15 residues. V was shortened by 3 bases and J by 0 bases, with 9 bases between the two germline ends. Germline assignment: CDR1 MNHNS and CDR2 SASEGT.

This clone was found once. V usage is TRBV10-1 and J usage is TRBJ2-1; D uncertain. The germline V and J ends were trimmed by 1 base and 3 bases, with 16 bases remaining between them. Germline CDR1 WNHNN, CDR2 SYGVQD (reference sequence). The CDR3 is 17 residues long. The CDR3 here is CASSEYRVTLHYNEQFF. The DNA of the CDR3 is TGCGCCAGCAGTGAGTACCGGGTTACGTTGCACTACAATGAGCAGTTCTTC.

This clone was seen only once. The gene calls are TRBV19 and TRBJ2-5, with 10 bases lining up with TRBD1. J gave up 1 base and V 5 bases, and 7 bases lay outside the gene matches. The CDR3 runs 16 residues. Germline values: CDR1 LNHDA, CDR2 SQIVND (reference sequence). The CDR3: CASSRQGAASQETQYF. CDR3 DNA: TGTGCCAGTAGTCGACAGGGGGCAGCGTCCCAAGAGACCCAGTACTTC.

The gene calls are TRBV11-2 and TRBJ1-6; D unclear. Germline CDR1 is SGHAT and CDR2 is FQNNGV. CDR3 length: 14 residues. The V end lost 4 bases, the J end lost 8 bases, and 12 bases lay between the germline ends. CDR3 sequence (DNA): TGTGCCAGCAGCTGGACCCAGAAGGATTCACCCCTCCACTTT. Its translation: CASSWTQKDSPLHF.

CDR3 sequence reads: CASSSWGRTDTQYF. CDR3 coding DNA: TGTGCCAGCAGTTCCTGGGGAAGGACAGATACGCAGTATTTT. The chain combines TRBV27 with TRBJ2-3; D is ambiguous. The CDR3 runs 14 residues. Germline CDR1 reads MNHEY; CDR2 reads SMNVEV (reference sequence). V shed 4 bases and J shed 3 bases, with 11 bases lying between them.

The chain carries TRBV7-9 and TRBJ2-3, with 10 positions matching TRBD2. There are 17 residues in the CDR3. The germline V gene has CDR1 SEHNR and CDR2 FQNEAQ (reference sequence). The J segment lost 3 bases and the V segment lost 5 bases, leaving 11 bases of the junction unmatched. CDR3 loop: CASSRDLSGGRTDTQYF. For the CDR3, the DNA is TGTGCCAGCAGCCGGGACCTTAGCGGGGGGAGGACAGATACGCAGTATTTT.

This clone showed up just a few times. V usage is TRBV5-1 and J usage is TRBJ1-4; perhaps TRBD1 as D (6 bases). The germline V gene encodes CDR1 SGHRS and CDR2 YFSETQ. Trimming pared 6 bases from V and 8 bases from J, leaving 17 bases between. The CDR3 is made up of 14 amino acids. This chain's CDR3 is CASTFNEGEEKLFF. DNA of the CDR3: TGCGCCAGCACCTTCAATGAGGGGGAAGAAAAACTGTTTTTT.

This clone appeared a single time. J is TRBJ2-2 and V is TRBV4-2, with 8 bases fitting TRBD1. Germline CDR1 reads LGHNA; CDR2 reads YNFKEQ. The J segment lost 7 bases and the V segment lost 4 bases, leaving 11 bases of the junction unmatched. The CDR3 sequence is 16 residues long. Here the CDR3 DNA reads TGTGCCAGCAGCCCAGATCCGTCAGGGGGCGGCGGGGAGCTGTTTTTT. Protein product: CASSPDPSGGGGELFF.

A remark on this clone: Other DNA sequences of this sample code for an identical CDR3. The CDR3 protein is CASSLGPANTEAFF. Written as DNA, the CDR3 is TGCGCCAGCAGCTTGGGGCCAGCGAACACTGAAGCTTTCTTT. The chain uses TRBV5-1 and TRBJ1-1; no firm D call. Germline CDR1 reads SGHRS; CDR2 reads YFSETQ. V gave up 0 bases and J gave up 1 base, with 7 bases separating them. The CDR3 loop spans 14 amino acids.

This clone was seen a single time. The CDR3 nucleotides are TGTGCCAGCAGTCCACCGGACAGGTCTAACGAGCAGTACTTC. Translated, it gives CASSPPDRSNEQYF. V usage is TRBV25-1 and J usage is TRBJ2-7; 7 bases match TRBD1. This CDR3 is built from 14 residues. Trimming cost V 5 bases and J 5 bases; bases outside gene matches: 9. Germline V lookup: CDR1 MGHDK, CDR2 SYGVNS.

The chain joins TRBV11-2 to TRBJ1-6; 8 bases align to TRBD1. Germline V gene sequence: CDR1 SGHAT, CDR2 FQNNGV. The J segment lost 9 bases and the V segment lost 6 bases, leaving 10 bases of the junction unmatched. CDR3 size: 15 residues. The CDR3 region has the DNA TGTGCCAGCAGAGTCCGGGACAGGAATTTTTCACCCCTCCACTTT. Amino acid sequence: CASRVRDRNFSPLHF.

The chain employs TRBV5-1 and TRBJ2-5; no definite D call. Trimming shortened V by 4 bases and J by 5 bases, and 15 bases separated the two germline ends. Germline CDR1 is SGHRS and CDR2 is YFSETQ. The CDR3 covers 14 residues. The CDR3 DNA follows: TGCGCCAGCAGCCCCGGAGTTGGCTGGGAGACCCAGTACTTC. Residues: CASSPGVGWETQYF.

The V call is TRBV19, the J call TRBJ2-5, with 7 bases lining up with TRBD2. J lost 5 bases, V lost 3 bases, and 9 bases had no gene match. The V gene's germline CDR1 is LNHDA and CDR2 SQIVND (reference sequence). This CDR3 contains 15 residues. For the CDR3, the DNA is TGTGCCAGTAGTATTTATGGCGGGAGTACGGAGACCCAGTACTTC. It is translated as CASSIYGGSTETQYF.

The count of this clone is one. This sequence joins TRBV28 and TRBJ2-4, with D unclear. Per germline, CDR1 MDHEN and CDR2 SYDVKM. The CDR3 contains 13 residues. The V and J ends lost 3 bases and 9 bases respectively, with 12 bases between them. The CDR3 DNA reads TGTGCCAGCAGTTTCCCTTGGGCCCCCATTCAGTACTTC. The encoded protein is CASSFPWAPIQYF.

This chain connects TRBV19 to TRBJ1-5; 7 nucleotides line up with TRBD1. V was pared by 8 bases and J by 3 bases, with 4 bases of the junction left unmatched. The CDR3 is 13 amino acids. CDR1 is LNHDA and CDR2 is SQIVND in the germline V gene (reference sequence). The CDR3 loop is CASQDRPNQPQHF. CDR3 bases: TGTGCCAGTCAGGACAGGCCCAATCAGCCCCAGCATTTT.

The chain is built from TRBV19 and TRBJ2-2; 11 positions agree with TRBD2. Trimming cost V 3 bases and J 6 bases; bases outside gene matches: 6. Per germline, CDR1 LNHDA and CDR2 SQIVND (reference sequence). This CDR3 is 16 amino acids long. CDR3 residues: CASSILAGGPSGELFF. The CDR3 nucleotides are TGTGCCAGTAGTATTCTAGCGGGAGGCCCCTCCGGGGAGCTGTTTTTT.

The chain employs TRBV3-1 (or the pseudogene TRBV3-2) and TRBJ2-2; 8 bases map to TRBD2. The CDR3 covers 15 residues. Germline lookup yields CDR1 LGHDT and CDR2 YNNKEL (reference sequence). Trimming cost V 8 bases and J 4 bases; bases outside gene matches: 9. CDR3 coding DNA: TGTGCCAGCCTTAATAGCGGGACCTTCACCGGGGAGCTGTTTTTT. Translation: CASLNSGTFTGELFF.

The CDR3 reads CSAHEGVNTEAFF. The CDR3 nucleotides read TGCAGCGCCCACGAGGGGGTGAACACTGAAGCTTTCTTT. The chain combines TRBV29-1 with TRBJ1-1, with D tentatively TRBD1 (6 bases). CDR1 SQVTM and CDR2 ANQGSEA come from the germline V gene. V was pared by 7 bases and J by 0 bases, with 12 bases between. CDR3 length: 13 residues.

This clone was observed a handful of times. The chain has TRBV4-1 and TRBJ2-1; 15 positions agree with TRBD2. This CDR3 has 16 residues. Germline assignment: CDR1 MGHRA and CDR2 YSYEKL. J lost 7 bases, V lost 1 base, and 2 bases had no gene match. CDR3: CASSQGTSGRANEQFF. The CDR3 DNA sequence: TGCGCCAGCAGCCAAGGGACTAGCGGGAGGGCGAATGAGCAGTTCTTC.

The V call is TRBV27, the J call TRBJ2-3; 14 bases align to TRBD2. Looked up from germline, CDR1 is MNHEY and CDR2 is SMNVEV (reference sequence). The CDR3 runs 14 residues. V lost 7 bases and J lost 7; bases outside the gene matches: 4. Here the CDR3 DNA reads TGTGCCAGCACCCGGACTAGCGGGAGGAATACGCAGTATTTT. Its protein is CASTRTSGRNTQYF.

The CDR3 bases are TGTGCCATCAGTAGGGACAGGGGTTACAATGAGCAGTTCTTC. Residues: CAISRDRGYNEQFF. The chain employs TRBV10-3 and TRBJ2-1; the match to TRBD1 covers 10 bases. The V gene's germline CDR1 is ENHRY and CDR2 SYGVKD. Germline trimming cut 5 bases from V and 4 bases from J; bases unmatched to any gene: 2. This CDR3 is 14 amino acids long.

The chain couples TRBV19 to TRBJ2-1; D ambiguous. Germline CDR1 is LNHDA and CDR2 is SQIVND (reference sequence). This CDR3 contains 14 residues. The ends were cut back, 8 bases at V and 0 bases at J, with 11 bases in the middle. The CDR3 region is CASRSMSSYNEQFF. CDR3 DNA sequence: TGTGCCAGTCGTTCGATGAGCTCCTACAATGAGCAGTTCTTC.

The chain has TRBV6-5 and TRBJ2-2, with D possibly being TRBD2 (6 bases). The germline V gene encodes CDR1 MNHEY and CDR2 SVGAGI. The CDR3 runs 14 residues. Between the trimmed V and J ends, which lost 2 bases and 8 bases, there was a span of 12 bases. The CDR3 coding sequence is TGTGCCAGCAGTTACGGAGGGGCAGGGGGGGAGCTGTTTTTT. This encodes CASSYGGAGGELFF.

The chain links TRBV6-1 to TRBJ1-1; tentatively, D is TRBD1 (5 bases). The CDR3 length is 18 residues. The V gene's germline CDR1 is MNHNS and CDR2 SASEGT. V was pared by 0 bases and J by 2 bases, with 19 bases between. The CDR3 DNA sequence: TGTGCCAGCAGTGAAGCGCTCGGGACCCTTGGGTCAAACACTGAAGCTTTCTTT. Protein product: CASSEALGTLGSNTEAFF.

The chain recombines TRBV23-1 with TRBJ2-7; 13 bases align to TRBD2. TRBV23-1 is labeled an ORF, and its function is uncertain. The CDR3 has 20 residues. J lost 2 bases, V lost 0 bases, and 13 bases had no gene match. CDR3 coding DNA: TGCGCCAGCAGTCAATCGGATCTACTAGCGGGAGGGAGGATACCCTACGAGCAGTACTTC. Its translation is CASSQSDLLAGGRIPYEQYF.

This clone was found once. This chain joins TRBV11-2 and TRBJ2-7; D may be TRBD2 (7 bases). The CDR3 totals 15 residues. The V gene lost 4 bases and the J gene lost 6 bases, with 19 bases spanning the gap. Germline CDR1 is SGHAT and CDR2 is FQNNGV. CDR3 in amino acids: CASSYKSQGGGEQYF. The DNA for the CDR3 is TGTGCCAGCAGCTACAAATCACAAGGGGGGGGCGAGCAGTACTTC.

CDR3 loop: CASSPSMEGRSEKLFF. In DNA form, the CDR3 reads TGTGCCAGCTCACCATCCATGGAGGGAAGGAGTGAAAAACTGTTTTTT. J is TRBJ1-4 and V is TRBV18; D remains unclear. V was clipped by 2 bases and J by 7 bases, with 17 bases between them. Germline CDR1 and CDR2: KGHSH and LQKENI. This CDR3 comprises 16 residues. The full variable domain, completed using reference TRBV18 and TRBJ1-4, is NAGVMQNPRHLVRRRGQEARLRCSPMKGHSHVYWYRQLPEEGLKFMVYLQKENIIDESGMPKERFSAEFPKEGPSILRIQQVVRGDSAAYFCASSPSMEGRSEKLFFGSGTQLSVL.

This sequence joins TRBV7-9 and TRBJ2-2; 14 nucleotides align to TRBD2. The CDR3 loop spans 16 amino acids. V shed 5 bases and J 6 bases; nucleotides not matched to a gene: 5. CDR1 is SEHNR, CDR2 FQNEAQ, per germline (reference sequence). CDR3 bases: TGTGCCAGCAGCCCGGGGACTAGCGGGAGCGCCGGGGAGCTGTTTTTT. This encodes CASSPGTSGSAGELFF.

The genes are TRBV5-1 and TRBJ1-5; 7 positions match TRBD1. V lost 1 base to trimming and J lost 3 bases; unmatched junction nucleotides: 4. This CDR3 comprises 15 residues. Germline V gene data show CDR1 as SGHRS and CDR2 as YFSETQ. Written as DNA, the CDR3 is TGCGCCAGCAGCTTGAATGGACAGGTCAATCAGCCCCAGCATTTT. Translated: CASSLNGQVNQPQHF.

This clone was seen more than once but under ten times. The rearrangement uses TRBV6-6 and TRBJ2-2; D ambiguous. Trimming removed 5 bases from V and 1 base from J, with 8 bases in between. The CDR3 covers 14 residues. Germline V gives CDR1 MNHNY, CDR2 SVGAGI (reference sequence). DNA for the CDR3: TGTGCCAGCAGTGTTTACATGAACACCGGGGAGCTGTTTTTT. This sequence encodes CASSVYMNTGELFF.

V usage is TRBV9 and J usage is TRBJ1-3; 7 bases agree with TRBD1. The CDR3 loop spans 14 amino acids. J lost 2 bases, V lost 4 bases, and 3 bases had no gene match. The germline CDR1 and CDR2 sequences are SGDLS and YYNGEE. CDR3 sequence (DNA): TGTGCCAGCAGCTCTACAGGGGCTGGAAACACCATATATTTT. This gives the protein CASSSTGAGNTIYF.